These 10 T cell receptor beta chains originate from one sample sequenced in a study of tumor-infiltrating lymphocytes in primary liver carcinoma. cDNA specific to TCR beta was made from 500 to 650 ng of total RNA, with a constant-region primer employed for priming. Generation of the TCR beta libraries relied on three nested multiplex PCR rounds using slightly modified ARM-PCR. Amplification in the first two PCR rounds was performed using TRBV1-TRBV30 forward primers and a C-beta reverse primer for 9 to 11 cycles each. TCRdb called the multiplex PCR reads again in MiXCR, with one record for every CDR3 protein. The top ten clones hold 46% of a sample with some 25,000 distinct CDR3 sequences, about 73% of them seen once. Total RNA and DNA came together from approximately 20-30 mg of bulk tissue without cell sorting. The specimen was liver tumor tissue from sampling region 3. Subset noted: tumor region T3, left-lateral pole. These receptors all stem from a man in his forties or fifties with primary liver carcinoma and hepatitis B virus infection.

The rearrangement uses TRBV19 and TRBJ2-3; a possible D gene is TRBD2 (5 bases). The CDR3 covers 14 residues. Looked up from germline, CDR1 is LNHDA and CDR2 is SQIVND (reference sequence). Trimming pared 6 bases from V and 2 bases from J, leaving 12 bases between. The CDR3 loop is CASSNIGNTDTQYF. The CDR3, as DNA: TGTGCCAGTAGCAATATCGGGAACACAGATACGCAGTATTTT.

As regards this clonotype: In this CDR3 the conserved last residue, phenylalanine or tryptophan, is missing, so a read error is likely. It is unclear where the CDR3 begins or ends on the DNA, so no DNA is shown, and the CDR3 is as TCRdb lists it. This chain links TRBV29-1 with TRBJ2-3; the D call TRBD1 from the table was never checked on the DNA. The CDR3 extends over 15 residues, inclusive of both ends. Germline loops: CDR1 SQVTM, CDR2 ANQGSEA. CDR3 sequence reads: CSVGARARAEDTRYL.

This clonotype was counted many times. The chain recombines TRBV11-2 with TRBJ2-7, with D unclear. Trimming took off 2 bases at V and 2 bases at J, with 10 bases between the two ends. The CDR3 runs to 14 residues. Germline CDR1 and CDR2: SGHAT and FQNNGV. CDR3 sequence reads: CASSLTDGAYEQYF. CDR3 DNA: TGTGCCAGCAGCTTAACCGACGGAGCCTACGAGCAGTACTTC.

Notes on this clonotype: The CDR3 does not close with the conserved phenylalanine or tryptophan, likely indicating a read error. In DNA, the CDR3 is TGTGCCAGCGGACCGGGACAGAGCTATGAGCAGTACTTG. It encodes CASGPGQSYEQYL. V gene TRBV12-3 or TRBV12-4 combines with J gene TRBJ2-7; 7 positions match TRBD1. This CDR3 spans 13 amino acids. V trimming: 8 bases; J trimming: 7 bases; junction bases outside the gene matches: 11.

In regard to this clonotype: An end of the junction does not agree with germline; a read error may underlie this. This chain joins TRBV4-1 and TRBJ2-2; no reliable D call. This CDR3 spans 13 amino acids. Looked up from germline, CDR1 is MGHRA and CDR2 is YSYEKL. The CDR3 here is CANSQVAPGELFF. The CDR3, as DNA: TGCGCCAACAGCCAAGTGGCCCCCGGAGAGCTGTTTTTT.

The rearrangement links TRBV6-2 or TRBV6-3 to TRBJ2-7, with D possibly being TRBD2 (5 bases). V was shortened by 7 bases and J by 7 bases, with 11 bases between the two germline ends. Looked up from germline, CDR1 is MNHEY and CDR2 is SVGEGT. CDR3 length equals 11 residues. This CDR3 is CASKIGDEQYF. DNA of the CDR3: TGTGCCAGCAAAATCGGGGATGAGCAGTACTTC.

Notes on this clonotype: This CDR3 is missing its conserved last phenylalanine or tryptophan, likely due to a read error. This sequence joins TRBV12-3 or TRBV12-4 and TRBJ2-7; possible D gene TRBD1, 6 bases. CDR3 length: 15 residues. V lost 5 bases and J 3 bases, leaving 17 bases between the germline ends. This chain's CDR3 is CASSLTAGVNYEQYS. DNA for the CDR3: TGTGCCAGCAGTCTAACTGCAGGGGTTAACTACGAGCAGTACTCC.

In regard to this clonotype: A junction end diverges from the germline sequence, so it may reflect a read error. The chain recombines TRBV5-4 with TRBJ2-1, with TRBD2 identical over 14 bases. The germline gives CDR1 SGHNT, CDR2 YYREEE (reference sequence). The CDR3 length is 16 residues. This chain's CDR3 is CVSSSGLAGVYSEQFF. In DNA form, the CDR3 reads TGTGTCAGCAGCTCGGGACTAGCGGGAGTCTATAGTGAGCAGTTCTTC.

On this clonotype itself: At one end, the junction sequence differs from germline, possibly due to a read error. The gene calls are TRBV4-2 and TRBJ2-5, with D perhaps TRBD2 (6 bases). Germline values: CDR1 LGHNA, CDR2 YNFKEQ. The length of the CDR3 is 15 residues. As DNA, the CDR3 is TGTGCCAGCAGCCAAATGGCGGGACCCCAAGGGACCCAATACTTC. The encoded protein is CASSQMAGPQGTQYF.

The V call is TRBV11-2, the J call TRBJ2-2; D call uncertain. The length of the CDR3 is 17 residues. CDR1 is SGHAT and CDR2 is FQNNGV in the germline V gene. The V gene lost 11 bases and the J gene lost 0 bases, with 22 bases spanning the gap. The CDR3 spells CAGNLALGRTNTGELFF. For the CDR3, the DNA is TGTGCCGGCAACTTAGCATTAGGACGGACGAACACCGGGGAGCTGTTTTTT.